This T cell receptor (beta chain) was identified in a study of T cell responses to AZD1222 COVID-19 vaccine (dated by TCRdb to about 2021). Notes on the research overall: TCR sequencing was performed for roughly 250 trial participants, of whom around 210 were given two doses of AZD1222 and 26 were given two doses of MenACWY control vaccine. Trial participants were enrolled by age into subgroups of 18-55, 56-69 and 70-plus years, and about 150, 27 and 61 TCR-sequenced participants, respectively, were included in these subgroups. What the research found in general, with its limitations: Nearly half of unique spike-specific TCRs reportedly recognized epitopes outside regions mutated in the B.1.351 and B.1.1.7 variants. Because no day 14 peak-response samples were available, repertoires were characterized only after the peak T cell response. After two AZD1222 doses, both the breadth and the depth of spike-specific TCRs were significantly higher than at day 0 and than in MenACWY recipients. Conclusions about previously exposed vaccinees are limited, since just 6 or 7 AZD1222 recipients were seropositive for SARS-CoV-2 at baseline. In the small 56-69-year group, the increase in depth fell short of significance, most likely because of low power. CD4 TCRs associated with the vaccine covered the entire spike protein, and the dominant responses were in regions 160-218 and 743-854. Participants were mostly white British and included more females than males, and it was suggested by the authors that clonal diversity may have been underestimated.

The CDR3 regions of human TCRbeta chains were analyzed by immunosequencing. In the original analysis: Repertoire TCRs were checked for matches against a reference library of SARS-CoV-2-specific TCRs that had been generated using the MIRA antigen-specificity platform. Breadth was defined as the fraction of unique TCRs that were SARS-CoV-2-associated, and depth was defined as the fraction of total T cells that were SARS-CoV-2-associated. Each spike-specific TCR was assigned to its reactive spike region and to a CD4 or CD8 class using the MIRA data. Log10-transformed breadth and depth values were compared by one-way ANOVA with Sidak's multiple comparisons tests. TCRdb mirrors the immuneACCESS table, restricted to in-frame sequences. Some clones are absent from its copies; in checked studies, under half trace to an unresolved V gene, and the reason for the others is unknown. V and J calls and clone size follow that table, whereas D and trimming were derived from the DNA. The table for this sample lists some 100,000 clones; 88% of them were counted only once. Together, the top ten hold roughly 13% of the sample.

Between the V and J ends, shortened by 1 base and 3 bases respectively, the junction contains 16 bases. The CDR1 and CDR2 encoded by the germline V gene (reference sequence) are SEHNR and FQNEAQ. The CDR3, cysteine through phenylalanine, is 16 amino acids long. Only the CDR3 DNA stays, 48 bases, in frame from base 1. The table lists this clone with a count of one. What antigen it recognizes has not been identified. Base qualities are not at hand, and no much larger clone is one base apart. According to the study, the label for this sample's time point signals: baseline before first vaccination. The treatment or condition label, as the study defines it: meningococcal conjugate vaccine given as trial control. Vaccinee samples came from UK trials COV001 and COV002, including a single-blind randomized controlled phase 2/3 trial of AZD1222 (ChAdOx1 nCoV-19) in healthy adults. Trial participant PBMC samples were collected at day 0 and day 28 after the second dose for TCRbeta chain sequencing.

The sequencing here drew on peripheral blood, taken on day 0 of MenACWY control vaccination. The rearrangement joined TRBV7-9 to TRBJ2-7; the D element might be TRBD1 or TRBD2, as each aligns at 5 bases. The TCR originated in an adult in good health. The CDR3 protein: CASSLVGTGRIYEQYF. The nucleotides read TGTGCCAGCAGCTTAGTAGGGACGGGGCGGATCTACGAGCAGTACTTC.